This entry concerns a single T cell receptor (beta chain). V was pared by 7 bases and J by 2 bases, with 8 bases of the junction left unmatched. The CDR3 loop spans 15 amino acids. Germline assignment: CDR1 MNHNS and CDR2 SASEGT. Sequencing was performed with immunoSEQ multiplex PCR; in TCRdb, only in-frame clones are kept and a portion is missing. In the table there are about 100,000 clones, 91% of which are singletons. The record originates from a study of T cell changes during pregnancy in multiple sclerosis. The sample here was peripheral blood, taken after pregnancy. This sequence joins TRBV6-1 and TRBJ1-5; TRBD1 matches at 7 bases. The sequence was collected from a female donor with multiple sclerosis, enrolled in a pregnancy study. DNA for the CDR3: TGTGCCAGCATCGACAGGGCCTCCCGCAATCAGCCCCAGCATTTT. Its translation is CASIDRASRNQPQHF.